The 16 T cell receptor beta chains given below trace back to one sample, sequenced in a study of Graves' ophthalmopathy and Graves' hyperthyroidism. The authors amplified TCR beta CDR3 regions from RNA transcripts. HTBI primers primed a first-round RT-PCR, and a second-round multiplex PCR followed. TCRdb re-called the multiplex PCR reads with MiXCR, one entry per CDR3 protein. There are approximately 460,000 distinct CDR3 sequences in the sample; approximately 15% occur only once, and 9.8% lies in the top ten. Input material: blood. These receptors all stem from a woman in her twenties or thirties with Graves' ophthalmopathy.

In this sample, this clonotype turned up many times. This chain uses TRBV6-5 with TRBJ2-7; 10 bases are a match to TRBD1. V was clipped by 2 bases and J by 6 bases; unmatched bases: 4. Germline-derived CDR1 and CDR2 are MNHEY and SVGAGI. CDR3 length: 14 residues. Here the CDR3 reads CASSYDGTGVEQYF. The DNA of the CDR3 is TGTGCCAGCAGTTACGACGGGACAGGGGTCGAGCAGTACTTC.

This clonotype appeared a few times. The V call is TRBV15, the J call TRBJ2-5; D gene unclear. This CDR3 region has 14 residues. Germline values: CDR1 LNHNV, CDR2 YYDKDF (reference sequence). V lost 3 bases to trimming and J lost 4 bases, with 12 bases between them. The CDR3 here is CATSSGSVGETQYF. The CDR3, as DNA: TGTGCCACCAGCAGCGGAAGTGTAGGAGAGACCCAGTACTTC. Looking up the rest from reference TRBV15 and TRBJ2-5 gives the full variable domain: DAMVIQNPRYQVTQFGKPVTLSCSQTLNHNVMYWYQQKSSQAPKLLFHYYDKDFNNEADTPDNFQSRRPNTSFCFLDIRSPGLGDTAMYLCATSSGSVGETQYFGPGTRLLVL.

This clonotype was counted between two and nine times. Just one base apart from a much larger clone, this may be a read error. The final CDR3 position lacks the conserved phenylalanine or tryptophan, pointing to a likely read error. This chain uses TRBV6-1 with TRBJ2-7; the D is unclear. The CDR3 is made up of 11 amino acids. Trimming left V 2 bases short and J 3 bases short, with 2 bases between. Germline CDR1 reads MNHNS; CDR2 reads SASEGT. CDR3 nucleotides: TGTGCCAGCAGTGAAATCTACGAGCAGTACTCC. Its protein is CASSEIYEQYS.

This clonotype has at least ten counts. V usage is TRBV14 and J usage is TRBJ2-7; D gene unclear. The CDR3 spans 12 residues. CDR1 is SGHDN, CDR2 FVKESK, per germline. Trimming stripped 0 bases from V and 4 bases from J, with 4 bases between. The CDR3 DNA sequence: TGTGCCAGCAGCCAAGATGGTTACGAGCAGTACTTC. The encoded protein is CASSQDGYEQYF.

This clonotype was detected many times. CDR3 in amino acids: CASSFPGGYTEAFF. CDR3 coding DNA: TGTGCCAGCAGTTTTCCAGGGGGCTACACTGAAGCTTTCTTT. This rearrangement joins TRBV6-5 to TRBJ1-1; 8 nucleotides agree with TRBD1. The CDR3 totals 14 residues. V was clipped by 4 bases and J by 3 bases; unmatched bases: 4. The V gene's germline CDR1 is MNHEY and CDR2 SVGAGI.

The V and J genes are TRBV6-1 and TRBJ1-1; D not resolved. V lost 6 bases and J 1 base, leaving 12 bases between the germline ends. The CDR3 contains 14 residues. Per germline, CDR1 MNHNS and CDR2 SASEGT. The CDR3 is CASSPSEENTEAFF. The CDR3, as DNA: TGTGCCAGCAGCCCAAGTGAAGAGAACACTGAAGCTTTCTTT.

This clonotype was seen at least ten times. This chain connects TRBV2 to TRBJ2-2; weak D call: TRBD2 (6 bases). Trimming took off 4 bases at V and 9 bases at J, with 15 bases between the two ends. CDR1 and CDR2 (germline): SNHLY, FYNNEI. This CDR3 has 14 amino acids. The CDR3: CASSGDSKVWELFF. As DNA, the CDR3 is TGTGCCAGCAGTGGGGACTCCAAAGTGTGGGAGCTGTTTTTT. Combining the CDR3 with reference TRBV2 and TRBJ2-2 gives the whole variable domain EPEVTQTPSHQVTQMGQEVILRCVPISNHLYFYWYRQILGQKVEFLVSFYNNEISEKSEIFDDQFSVERPDGSNFTLKIRSTKLEDSAMYFCASSGDSKVWELFFGEGSRLTVL.

This chain connects TRBV30 to TRBJ2-5; no clear D gene. V dropped 2 bases and J dropped 0 bases, with 7 bases sitting between them. Germline V gene data show CDR1 as GTSNPN and CDR2 as SVGIG (reference sequence). CDR3 length equals 13 residues. CDR3 sequence: CAWSRVYQETQYF. CDR3 nucleotides: TGTGCCTGGAGTCGCGTGTACCAAGAGACCCAGTACTTC.

This clonotype has ten or more counts. The CDR3 DNA reads TGTGCCAGCAGCACGGGACAGGGTGAGAATTCACCCCTCCACTTT. It yields the protein CASSTGQGENSPLHF. The chain links TRBV16 to TRBJ1-6; 9 positions match TRBD1. The V gene's germline CDR1 is KGHSY and CDR2 FQNENV. The CDR3 has 15 amino acids. With 5 bases clipped from V and 7 bases from J, the junction kept 6 bases outside the gene matches.

About this clonotype itself: A read error may produce the germline difference seen at one junction end. The rearrangement links TRBV15 to TRBJ2-5; D call uncertain. The germline gives CDR1 LNHNV, CDR2 YYDKDF (reference sequence). This CDR3 has 12 amino acids. DNA of the CDR3: TGTGCCACCTGCAGAGGTGGCGAGACCCAGTACTTC. Translated, it gives CATCRGGETQYF.

There are many counts of this clonotype. The chain has TRBV6-1 and TRBJ1-6; 8 bases match TRBD1. Looked up from germline, CDR1 is MNHNS and CDR2 is SASEGT. CDR3 length equals 14 residues. The trim removed 5 bases at V and 8 bases at J, leaving 5 bases unmatched. DNA of the CDR3: TGTGCCAGCAGTACCCGGGACAGGTATTCACCCCTCCACTTT. It specifies CASSTRDRYSPLHF.

This clonotype was recorded at least ten times. The chain links TRBV6-1 to TRBJ1-1; 9 nucleotides align to TRBD1. The CDR3 contains 16 residues. CDR1 MNHNS and CDR2 SASEGT come from the germline V gene. V lost 2 bases, J lost 4 bases, and 8 bases stayed unmatched. The CDR3 is CASSERTGDGPTEAFF. DNA for the CDR3: TGTGCCAGCAGTGAACGGACAGGGGACGGCCCCACTGAAGCTTTCTTT.

This chain uses TRBV11-1 with TRBJ1-5; possibly TRBD1 for D (6 bases). This CDR3 has 16 residues. Germline-derived CDR1 and CDR2 are SGHAT and FQDESV (reference sequence). V lost 3 bases and J 2 bases, leaving 14 bases between the germline ends. The CDR3 sequence: CASSFYGAGGNQPQHF. The CDR3 coding sequence is TGTGCCAGCAGCTTCTATGGTGCAGGGGGCAATCAGCCCCAGCATTTT.

The chain carries TRBV7-3 and TRBJ2-5; D may correspond to TRBD1 or TRBD2 (6 bases each). This CDR3 region has 14 residues. The germline V gene encodes CDR1 SGHTA and CDR2 FQGTGA. V lost 0 bases, J lost 10 bases, and 15 bases lay in between. The CDR3: CASSLTGGLRGQYF. The CDR3 DNA reads TGTGCCAGCAGCTTAACGGGGGGCCTAAGAGGCCAGTACTTC.

This clonotype was counted many times. The rearrangement joins TRBV28 to TRBJ1-5, with TRBD1 as a possible D gene (5 bases). Germline-derived CDR1 and CDR2 are MDHEN and SYDVKM. Trimming left V 4 bases short and J 4 bases short, with 14 bases between. CDR3 length: 15 residues. The CDR3 here is CASSWPAGPNQPQHF. The CDR3 DNA is TGTGCCAGCAGTTGGCCGGCGGGGCCGAATCAGCCCCAGCATTTT.

This clonotype appeared many times. The chain joins TRBV5-1 to TRBJ2-7; D gene ambiguous. The germline V gene encodes CDR1 SGHRS and CDR2 YFSETQ. Trimming stripped 0 bases from V and 7 bases from J, with 14 bases between. CDR3 length: 14 amino acids. CDR3 amino acids: CASSLDSPAYEQYF. The CDR3 bases are TGCGCCAGCAGCTTGGACAGTCCTGCGTATGAGCAGTACTTC.